Detailed here is one T cell receptor beta chain. As yet, its antigen is unknown. The junction does not match germline at one end; this may be a read error. CDR3 size: 15 residues. Per germline, CDR1 SGHAT and CDR2 FQNNGV. Total RNA (approximately 0.5 ug) served as template for TCR beta cDNA synthesis primed by a constant-region primer. Three rounds of nested multiplex PCR with slightly modified ARM-PCR produced TCR beta libraries. Running 10 cycles apiece, the first two PCR rounds relied on TRBV1-TRBV30 forward primers together with a C-beta reverse primer. TCRdb passed the multiplex PCR reads through MiXCR, listing each CDR3 protein once. This table holds 75,000 to 90,000 distinct CDR3 sequences, approximately 70% found once. The data derive from a study of tumor-infiltrating lymphocytes in primary liver carcinoma. Study in general: All lesions had stage T1-T3 N0M0 and roughly 4 to 11 cm widths.

General study findings and limits: Tumor region pairs outstripped tumor-adjacent and tumor-blood pairs in overlap. It was in tumors, not blood, that the top-250-clone fraction was significantly higher (p = 0.039).

From unsorted bulk tissue weighing roughly 19-32 mg, DNA and RNA were co-extracted. Histology found more than 80% viable tumor cells per sample. The V gene is TRBV11-2, the J gene TRBJ2-3; 8 bases map to TRBD1. Sequenced material: liver tumor tissue from sampling region 1. Subset: tumor region T1, superior pole. The origin of this receptor is a man aged 35-49 years with primary liver carcinoma and hepatitis B virus infection. The CDR3 loop reads CANSSRTGNMDTQYF. DNA of the CDR3: TGTGCCAACAGCTCCCGGACAGGGAACATGGATACGCAGTATTTT.